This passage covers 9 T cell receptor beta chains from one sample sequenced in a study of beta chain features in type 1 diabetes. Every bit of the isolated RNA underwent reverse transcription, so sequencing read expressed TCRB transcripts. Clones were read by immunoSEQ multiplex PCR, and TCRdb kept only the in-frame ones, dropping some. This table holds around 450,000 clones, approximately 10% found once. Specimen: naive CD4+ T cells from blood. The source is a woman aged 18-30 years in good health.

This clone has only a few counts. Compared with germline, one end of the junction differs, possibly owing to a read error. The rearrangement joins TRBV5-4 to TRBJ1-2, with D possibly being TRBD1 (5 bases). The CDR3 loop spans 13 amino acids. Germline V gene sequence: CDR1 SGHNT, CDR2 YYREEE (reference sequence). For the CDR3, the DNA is TGTGCCAGCAGCTCGACAGCGCTCTTTGAAATGGCCTTC. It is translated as CASSSTALFEMAF.

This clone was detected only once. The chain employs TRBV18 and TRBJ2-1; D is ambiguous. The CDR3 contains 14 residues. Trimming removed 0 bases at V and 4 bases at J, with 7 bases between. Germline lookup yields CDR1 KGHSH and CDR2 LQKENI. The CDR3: CASSPPPVYNEQFF. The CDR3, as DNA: TGTGCCAGCTCACCACCGCCGGTGTACAATGAGCAGTTCTTC.

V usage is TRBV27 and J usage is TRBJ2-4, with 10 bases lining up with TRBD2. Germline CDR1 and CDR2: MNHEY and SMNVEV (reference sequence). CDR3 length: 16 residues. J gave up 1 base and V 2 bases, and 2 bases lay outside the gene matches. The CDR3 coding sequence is TGTGCCAGCAGTTTAAGTAGCGGGAGGGCCAAAAACATTCAGTACTTC. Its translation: CASSLSSGRAKNIQYF.

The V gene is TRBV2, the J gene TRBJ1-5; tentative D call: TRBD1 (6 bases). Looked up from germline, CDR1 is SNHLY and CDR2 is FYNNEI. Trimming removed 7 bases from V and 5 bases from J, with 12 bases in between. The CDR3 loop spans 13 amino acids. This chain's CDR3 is CASTRDIDQPQHF. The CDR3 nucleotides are TGTGCCAGCACCAGGGACATCGATCAGCCCCAGCATTTT.

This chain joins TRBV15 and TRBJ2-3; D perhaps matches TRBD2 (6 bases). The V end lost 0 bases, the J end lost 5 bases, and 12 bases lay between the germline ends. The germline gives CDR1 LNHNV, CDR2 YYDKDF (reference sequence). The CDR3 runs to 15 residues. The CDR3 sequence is CATSRDRGEVDTQYF. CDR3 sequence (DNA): TGTGCCACCAGCAGAGATCGCGGGGAGGTAGATACGCAGTATTTT. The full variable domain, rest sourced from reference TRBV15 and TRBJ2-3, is DAMVIQNPRYQVTQFGKPVTLSCSQTLNHNVMYWYQQKSSQAPKLLFHYYDKDFNNEADTPDNFQSRRPNTSFCFLDIRSPGLGDTAMYLCATSRDRGEVDTQYFGPGTRLTVL.

CDR3 region: CASSVGGLAGVNEQFF. DNA of the CDR3: TGTGCCAGCAGCGTTGGGGGACTAGCGGGAGTCAATGAGCAGTTCTTC. The chain links TRBV9 to TRBJ2-1; 14 bases are shared with TRBD2. The germline gives CDR1 SGDLS, CDR2 YYNGEE. This CDR3 is built from 16 residues. Trimming took 2 bases from V and 6 from J; bases not matched to a gene: 4.

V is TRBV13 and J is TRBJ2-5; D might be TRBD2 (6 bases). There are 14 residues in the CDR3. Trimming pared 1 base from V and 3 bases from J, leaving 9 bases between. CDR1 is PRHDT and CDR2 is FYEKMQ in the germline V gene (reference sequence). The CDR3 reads CASSLVVAEETQYF. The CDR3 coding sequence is TGTGCCAGCAGCTTAGTAGTAGCGGAAGAGACCCAGTACTTC.

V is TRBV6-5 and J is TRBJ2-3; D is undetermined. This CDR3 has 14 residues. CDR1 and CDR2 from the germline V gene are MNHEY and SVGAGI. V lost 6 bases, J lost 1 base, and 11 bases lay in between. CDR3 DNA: TGTGCCAGCAGCACCTCTCAGGGCACAGATACGCAGTATTTT. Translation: CASSTSQGTDTQYF.

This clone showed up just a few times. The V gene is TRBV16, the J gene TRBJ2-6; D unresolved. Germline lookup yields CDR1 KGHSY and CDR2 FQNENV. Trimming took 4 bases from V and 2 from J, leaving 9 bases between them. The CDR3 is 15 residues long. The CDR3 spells CASSLRDAGANVLTF. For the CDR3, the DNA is TGTGCCAGCAGCCTCAGAGACGCTGGGGCCAACGTCCTGACTTTC.